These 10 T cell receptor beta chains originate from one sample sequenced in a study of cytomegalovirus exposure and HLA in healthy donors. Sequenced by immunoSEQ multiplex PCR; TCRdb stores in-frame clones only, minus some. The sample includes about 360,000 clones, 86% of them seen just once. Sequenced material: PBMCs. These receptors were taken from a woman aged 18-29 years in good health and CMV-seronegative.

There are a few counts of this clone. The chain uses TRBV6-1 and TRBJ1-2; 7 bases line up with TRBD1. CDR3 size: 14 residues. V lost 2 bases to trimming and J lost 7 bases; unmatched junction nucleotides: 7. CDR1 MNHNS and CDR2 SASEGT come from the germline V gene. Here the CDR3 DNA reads TGTGCCAGCAGTGAAAAGGGGGCTGGCCTTGGCTACACCTTC. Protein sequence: CASSEKGAGLGYTF.

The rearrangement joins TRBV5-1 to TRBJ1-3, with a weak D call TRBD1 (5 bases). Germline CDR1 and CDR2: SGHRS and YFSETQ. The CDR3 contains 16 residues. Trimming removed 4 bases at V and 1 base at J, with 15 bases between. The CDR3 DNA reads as TGCGCCAGCAGCGGCGGCGGGGGTGCTTCTGGAAACACCATATATTTT. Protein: CASSGGGGASGNTIYF. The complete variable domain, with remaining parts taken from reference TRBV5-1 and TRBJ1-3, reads KAGVTQTPRYLIKTRGQQVTLSCSPISGHRSVSWYQQTPGQGLQFLFEYFSETQRNKGNFPGRFSGRQFSNSRSEMNVSTLELGDSALYLCASSGGGGASGNTIYFGEGSWLTVV.

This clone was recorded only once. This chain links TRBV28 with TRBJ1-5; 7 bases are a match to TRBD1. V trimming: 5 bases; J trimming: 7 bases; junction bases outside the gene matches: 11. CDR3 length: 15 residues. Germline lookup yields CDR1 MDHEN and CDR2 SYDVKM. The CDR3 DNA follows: TGTGCCAGCAGTAAAGACAGGGTGGGAAGGCAGCCCCAGCATTTT. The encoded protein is CASSKDRVGRQPQHF.

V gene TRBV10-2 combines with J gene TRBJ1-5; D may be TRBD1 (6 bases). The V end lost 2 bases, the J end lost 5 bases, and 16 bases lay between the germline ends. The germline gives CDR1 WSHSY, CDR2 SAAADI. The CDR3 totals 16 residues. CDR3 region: CASSETWAGADQPQHF. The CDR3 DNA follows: TGCGCCAGCAGTGAGACCTGGGCGGGGGCGGATCAGCCCCAGCATTTT.

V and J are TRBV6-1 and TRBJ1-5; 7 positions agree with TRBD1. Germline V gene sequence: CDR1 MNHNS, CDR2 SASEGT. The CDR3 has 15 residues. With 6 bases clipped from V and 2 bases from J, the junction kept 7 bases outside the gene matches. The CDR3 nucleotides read TGTGCCAGCAGCTTCAGGGGGTTTCGCAATCAGCCCCAGCATTTT. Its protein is CASSFRGFRNQPQHF.

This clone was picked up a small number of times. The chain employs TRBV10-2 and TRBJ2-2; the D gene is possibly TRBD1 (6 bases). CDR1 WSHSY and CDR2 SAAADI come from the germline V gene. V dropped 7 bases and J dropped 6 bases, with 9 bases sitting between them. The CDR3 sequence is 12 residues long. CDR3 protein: CASKQGSGELFF. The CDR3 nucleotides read TGCGCCAGCAAGCAGGGGTCCGGGGAGCTGTTTTTT.

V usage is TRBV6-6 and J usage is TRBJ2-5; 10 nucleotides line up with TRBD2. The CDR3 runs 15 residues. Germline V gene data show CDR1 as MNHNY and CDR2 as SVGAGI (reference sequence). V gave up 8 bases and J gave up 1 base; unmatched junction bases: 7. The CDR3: CASLKRGGSQETQYF. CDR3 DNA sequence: TGTGCCAGCCTGAAGCGGGGGGGCTCCCAAGAGACCCAGTACTTC.

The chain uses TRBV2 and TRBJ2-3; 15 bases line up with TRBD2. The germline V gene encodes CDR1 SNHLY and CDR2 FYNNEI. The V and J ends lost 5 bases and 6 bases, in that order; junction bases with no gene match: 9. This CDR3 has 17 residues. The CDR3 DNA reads TGTGCCAGCAGTACCCAAGGACTAGCGGGGGGGAAGGATACGCAGTATTTT. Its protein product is CASSTQGLAGGKDTQYF.

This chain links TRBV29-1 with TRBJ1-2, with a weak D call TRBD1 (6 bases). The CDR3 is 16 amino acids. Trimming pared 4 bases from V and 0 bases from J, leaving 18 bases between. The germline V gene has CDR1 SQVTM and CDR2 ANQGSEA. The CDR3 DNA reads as TGCAGCGTTGCCGAGGGGGATCGGGTAGCTAACTATGGCTACACCTTC. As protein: CSVAEGDRVANYGYTF.

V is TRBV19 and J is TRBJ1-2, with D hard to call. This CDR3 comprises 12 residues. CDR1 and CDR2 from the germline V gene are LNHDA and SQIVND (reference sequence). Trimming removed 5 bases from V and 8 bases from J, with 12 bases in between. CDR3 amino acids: CASSASRAGYTF. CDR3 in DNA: TGTGCCAGTAGTGCGTCGAGGGCCGGCTACACCTTC.